This T cell receptor beta chain was recorded in a study of T cell responses to AZD1222 COVID-19 vaccine. Study-level findings and limits: Reportedly, nearly half of unique spike TCRs recognized epitopes outside B.1.351/B.1.1.7 mutations. Repertoires were obtained solely post-peak T cell response. Possibly, clonal diversity was underestimated; donors were largely white British and included more females. Just a handful of AZD1222 recipients were seropositive at baseline.

Using immunoSEQ multiplex PCR, the repertoire was profiled, and TCRdb retains in-frame clones only, with some absent. The sample contains about 140,000 clones, 90% to 95% of which appear only once. J gave up 3 bases and V 2 bases, and 5 bases lay outside the gene matches. The CDR3 totals 16 residues. Germline CDR1 SGHDN, CDR2 FVKESK. Remarks on this clone: Its antigen is not known.

This clonotype was obtained from an adult in good health. The sample was peripheral blood, taken on day 0 of MenACWY control vaccination. V and J are TRBV14 and TRBJ2-2, with 8 bases matching TRBD2. The DNA of the CDR3 is TGTGCCAGCAGCCAACTAGCGGGCGTTTACACCGGGGAGCTGTTTTTT. As protein: CASSQLAGVYTGELFF. Drawing the rest from reference TRBV14 and TRBJ2-2, the complete variable domain is EAGVTQFPSHSVIEKGQTVTLRCDPISGHDNLYWYRRVMGKEIKFLLHFVKESKQDESGMPNNRFLAERTGGTYSTLKVQPAELEDSGVYFCASSQLAGVYTGELFFGEGSRLTVL.